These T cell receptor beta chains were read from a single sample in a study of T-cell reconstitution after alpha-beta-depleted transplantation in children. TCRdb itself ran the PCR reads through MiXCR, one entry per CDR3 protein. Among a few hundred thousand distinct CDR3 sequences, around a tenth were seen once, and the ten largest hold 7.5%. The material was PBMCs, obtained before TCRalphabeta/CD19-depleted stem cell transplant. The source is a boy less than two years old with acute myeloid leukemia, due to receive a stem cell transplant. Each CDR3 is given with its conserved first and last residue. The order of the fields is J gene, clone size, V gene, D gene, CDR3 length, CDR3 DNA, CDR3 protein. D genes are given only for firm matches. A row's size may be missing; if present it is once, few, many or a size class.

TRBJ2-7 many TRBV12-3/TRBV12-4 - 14 TGTGCCAGCAGTCCCAGGGGCCCCTCCTACGAGCAGTACTTC CASSPRGPSYEQYF
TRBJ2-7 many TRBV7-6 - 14 TGTGCCAGCAGCTCGGGACGGACGTCCTACGAGCAGTACTTC CASSSGRTSYEQYF
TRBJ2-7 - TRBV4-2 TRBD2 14 TGTGCCAGCAGCCAGGCTAGCGGGGGGGCCGAGCAGTACTTC CASSQASGGAEQYF
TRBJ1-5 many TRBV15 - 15 TGTGCCACCAGCAGATCGGGACGGCGCCATCAGCCCCAGCATTTT CATSRSGRRHQPQHF
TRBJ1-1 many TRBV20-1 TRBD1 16 TGCAGTGCTAGAGCCTTCTGGGACAGCCCTAACACTGAAGCTTTCTTT CSARAFWDSPNTEAFF
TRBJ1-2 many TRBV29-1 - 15 TGCAGCGCTAGGACCGAAGGGGAGCTAAACTATGGCTACACCTTC CSARTEGELNYGYTF
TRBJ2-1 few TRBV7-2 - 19 TGTGCCAGCAGCCGAGCGCGTTATCAGACTAGAAGCGGGCCTAGTGAGCAGTTCTTC CASSRARYQTRSGPSEQFF
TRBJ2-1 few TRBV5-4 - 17 TGTGCCAGCAGCTTGGTCGCCCGGAGCACAGGCTACAATGAGCAGTTCTTC CASSLVARSTGYNEQFF
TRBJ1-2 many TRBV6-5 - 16 TGTGCCAGCAGTTACTCGTGGGAGCTGAAAAACTATGGCTACACCTTC CASSYSWELKNYGYTF
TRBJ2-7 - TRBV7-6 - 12 TGTGCCAGCAGTCAACAGGGTCGCGAGCAGTACTTC CASSQQGREQYF
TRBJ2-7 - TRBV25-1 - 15 TGTGCCAGCAGTGAATCCGAGATTACTACCTACGAGCAGTACTTC CASSESEITTYEQYF
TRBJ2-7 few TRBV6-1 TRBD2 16 TGTGCCAGCAGTGCTGGAGCGGGGGGGCCCACCTACGAGCAGTACTTC CASSAGAGGPTYEQYF
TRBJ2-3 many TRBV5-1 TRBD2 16 TGCGCCAGCAGCATGGCTAGCGGGACCGGCACAGATACGCAGTATTTT CASSMASGTGTDTQYF
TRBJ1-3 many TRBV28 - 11 TGTGCCAGCAGTTTATTAGACACCATATATTTT CASSLLDTIYF
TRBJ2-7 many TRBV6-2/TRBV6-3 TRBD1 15 TGTGCCAGCAGTTACTTCGGGGACAGCCCCTACGAGCAGTACTTC CASSYFGDSPYEQYF
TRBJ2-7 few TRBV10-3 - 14 TGTGCCATGTCTGGGGGCCTAGGACCCTACGAGCAGTACTTC CAMSGGLGPYEQYF
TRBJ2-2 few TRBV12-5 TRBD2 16 TGTGCTAGTGGTTTGCGACTAGCGGGAGAGACCGGGGAGCTGTTTTTT CASGLRLAGETGELFF
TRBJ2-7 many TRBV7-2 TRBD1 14 TGTGCCAGCTACACAGGACAGGGACGCCACGAGCAGTACTTC CASYTGQGRHEQYF
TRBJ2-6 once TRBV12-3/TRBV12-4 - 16 TGTGCCAGCAGCACCTTGTGGGATTCTGGGGCCAACGTCCTGACTTTC CASSTLWDSGANVLTF
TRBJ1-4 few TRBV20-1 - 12 TGCAGTGCAAAAAGGGATGCTGAAAAACTGTTTTTT CSAKRDAEKLFF
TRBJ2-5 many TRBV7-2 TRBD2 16 TGTGCCAGCAGCCGAGGGGCGACTAGCGGCCAAGAGACCCAGTACTTC CASSRGATSGQETQYF
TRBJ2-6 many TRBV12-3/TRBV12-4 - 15 TGTGCCAGCAGTTTAAGTTACTCTGGGGCCAACGTCCTGACTTTC CASSLSYSGANVLTF
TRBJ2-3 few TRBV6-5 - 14 TGTGCCAGCAGTTACGCGGGGACCACAGATACGCAGTATTTT CASSYAGTTDTQYF
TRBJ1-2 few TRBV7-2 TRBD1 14 TGTGCCAGCAGCCAGGGGGGGCAGGGCTATGGCTACACCTTC CASSQGGQGYGYTF
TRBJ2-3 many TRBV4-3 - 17 TGCGCCAGCAGCCAAGGGGAGCGGGACAGAAGCACAGATACGCAGTATTTT CASSQGERDRSTDTQYF
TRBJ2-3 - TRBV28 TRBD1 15 TGTGCCAGCAGTTTCCGACAGGGAAGTACAGATACGCAGTATTTT CASSFRQGSTDTQYF
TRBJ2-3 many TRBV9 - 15 TGTGCCAGCAGCCCTTTGAGGGCTAGCACAGATACGCAGTATTTT CASSPLRASTDTQYF
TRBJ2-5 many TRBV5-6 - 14 TGTGCCAGCAGCACCCCCCAGGTCCAAGAGACCCAGTACTTC CASSTPQVQETQYF
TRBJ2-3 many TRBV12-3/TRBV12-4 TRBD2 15 TGTGCCAGCAGGCCGTGGACTAGCGGCACAGATACGCAGTATTTT CASRPWTSGTDTQYF
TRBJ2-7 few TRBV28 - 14 TGTGCCAGCAGTTGGGACGTATTCAACTACGAGCAGTACTTC CASSWDVFNYEQYF
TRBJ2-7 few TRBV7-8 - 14 TGTGCCAGCAGCGCCAGGGCCCCCTCCTACGAGCAGTACTTC CASSARAPSYEQYF
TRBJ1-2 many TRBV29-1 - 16 TGCAGCGTCCCGTGGGGGGGCCAGGGATTCGATCAGGGCTACACCTTC CSVPWGGQGFDQGYTF
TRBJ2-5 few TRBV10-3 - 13 TGTGCCATCAGAACCCCCGACCAAGAGACCCAGTACTTC CAIRTPDQETQYF
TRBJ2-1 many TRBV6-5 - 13 TGTGCCAGCAGTTCCCCGCGCCGCAATGAGCAGTTCTTC CASSSPRRNEQFF
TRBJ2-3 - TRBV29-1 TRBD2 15 TGCAGCGTTGGCGCTAGCGGGAGGGGCACAGATACGCAGTATTTT CSVGASGRGTDTQYF
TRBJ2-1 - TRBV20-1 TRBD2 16 TGCAGTGCTAAGTCCCCTCTAGCGGGGCCTTGGGATGAGCAGTTCTTC CSAKSPLAGPWDEQFF
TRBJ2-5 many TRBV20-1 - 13 TGCAGTGCCCCGGGGCAGGGGAAGGAGACCCAGTACTTC CSAPGQGKETQYF
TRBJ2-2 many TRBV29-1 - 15 TGCAGCGTCGGGGGGCCCAGCGCGAACACCGGGGAGCTGTTTTTT CSVGGPSANTGELFF
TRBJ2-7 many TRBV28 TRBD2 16 TGTGCCAGCACCGGAGGACTAGCGGGAGCAAACTACGAGCAGTACTTC CASTGGLAGANYEQYF
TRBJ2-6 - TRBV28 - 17 TGTGCCAGCTCCGCGGGGGCGCATCCCACTGGGGCCAACGTCCTGACTTTC CASSAGAHPTGANVLTF
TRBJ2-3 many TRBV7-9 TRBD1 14 TGTGCCAGCAGCATCCGGGACAGGTCCTATACGCAGTATTTT CASSIRDRSYTQYF
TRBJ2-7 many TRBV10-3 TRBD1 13 TGTGCCATCAGTGGCACAGGGGTCTACGAGCAGTACTTC CAISGTGVYEQYF
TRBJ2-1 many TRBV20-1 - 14 TGCAGTGCTAGAAGCCCCGCGGAGGCTAATGAGCAGTTCTTC CSARSPAEANEQFF
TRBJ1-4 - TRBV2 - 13 TGTGCCAGCGGAGGAGGAAGTGAAGGAAAACTGTTTTTT CASGGGSEGKLFF
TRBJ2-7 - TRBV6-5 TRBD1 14 TGTGCCAGCAGTTACGGGACAGGTCCCTACGAGCAGTACTTC CASSYGTGPYEQYF
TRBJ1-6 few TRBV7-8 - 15 TGTGCCAGCAGGCATAAGGAGGGAACCAATTCACCCCTCCACTTT CASRHKEGTNSPLHF
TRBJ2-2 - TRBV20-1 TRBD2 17 TGCAGTGCTAGAGAGGGTTCGGGAGGGCCGGGCCCCGGGGAGCTGTTTTTT CSAREGSGGPGPGELFF
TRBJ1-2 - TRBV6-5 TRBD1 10 TGTGAAGGGACAGGGGCACGCTACACCTTC CEGTGARYTF
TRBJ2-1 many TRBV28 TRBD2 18 TGTGCCAGCAGCCGACTAGCGGGGGGACTATCTCTTTACAATGAGCAGTTCTTC CASSRLAGGLSLYNEQFF
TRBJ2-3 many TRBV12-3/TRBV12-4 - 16 TGTGCCAGCAGTTTTCGAGCGGAGGGGGGCACAGATACGCAGTATTTT CASSFRAEGGTDTQYF
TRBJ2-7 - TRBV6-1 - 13 TGTGCCAGCAGTGGAGGACCGCCGGGCGAGCAGTACTTC CASSGGPPGEQYF
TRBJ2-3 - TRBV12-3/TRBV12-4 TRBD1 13 TGTGCCAGCAGCATGGACAGGCCGGATACGCAGTATTTT CASSMDRPDTQYF
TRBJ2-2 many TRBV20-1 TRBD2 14 TGCAGTGCTAGTAAGCGGGAAAACACCGGGGAGCTGTTTTTT CSASKRENTGELFF
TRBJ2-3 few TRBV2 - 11 TGTGCCAGCAGGCCTCTAGATACGCAGTATTTT CASRPLDTQYF
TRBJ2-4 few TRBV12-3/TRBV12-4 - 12 TGTGCCAGCTCCACGACCAAAAACATTCAGTACTTC CASSTTKNIQYF